This TCR beta chain was profiled in a study of neurological immune-mediated disorders. This clonotype was counted many times. As yet, its antigen is unknown. The germline CDR1 and CDR2 sequences are ENHRY and SYGVKD. The CDR3 extends over 13 amino acids. Trimming removed 4 bases at V and 8 bases at J, with 12 bases between. TCRdb re-analysed the 5' RACE reads in MiXCR, keeping a single row per CDR3 protein. The sample records tens of thousands of distinct CDR3 sequences, roughly 5.6% being singletons. Study results and limitations: No link was found between any clinical or MRI feature and the multiple sclerosis repertoire cluster. One cluster of related CDR3 sequences contained, by phylogenetic grouping, the repertoires of 18 of 34 multiple sclerosis patients and formed a possible signature. The most TCR clonal expansion was seen in HTLV-1-associated myelopathy, whereas the least was seen in multiple sclerosis, below the level in healthy controls.

This clonotype was obtained from a man between 18 and 35 years old with multiple sclerosis. The rearrangement uses TRBV10-3 and TRBJ1-3; D uncertain. Material: PBMCs. The DNA for the CDR3 is TGTGCCATCAGTGTCGGTAGGGAGGACACCATATATTTT. Encoded protein: CAISVGREDTIYF.